The rows below give T cell receptor beta chains drawn from one sample of a study of cytomegalovirus exposure and HLA in healthy donors. Generated by immunoSEQ multiplex PCR, the TCRdb table keeps only in-frame clones and is missing some. This table holds about 170,000 clones, roughly 80% found once. The sequenced sample was PBMCs. The receptors originated from a male donor in good health and CMV-seronegative. The CDR3 runs from the conserved cysteine through the conserved F or W. The order of the fields is J gene, D gene, V gene, clone size, CDR3 protein, CDR3 DNA. A D gene is named only where the DNA matches it firmly. The size of a clone is reported for some rows only, either as once, few or many, or as a class for expanded clones.

TRBJ2-5,NA,TRBV27,few,CASSSVPYTDRGKTQYF,TGTGCCAGCAGTTCTGTACCGTACACCGACCGAGGGAAGACCCAGTACTTC
TRBJ1-5,TRBD1,TRBV19,NA,CASSRSGGYQPQHF,TGTGCCAGTAGTAGATCAGGGGGCTATCAGCCCCAGCATTTT
TRBJ2-1,TRBD2,TRBV5-1,NA,CASSPGLAGGGISYNEQFF,TGCGCCAGCAGCCCGGGACTAGCGGGGGGCGGGATCTCCTACAATGAGCAGTTCTTC
TRBJ1-1,NA,TRBV15,NA,CATSRGRQRLNTEAFF,TGTGCCACCAGCAGAGGTCGACAGAGATTGAACACTGAAGCTTTCTTT
TRBJ1-2,NA,TRBV6-5,few,CASSPGAGAGYTF,TGTGCCAGCAGCCCTGGGGCAGGGGCGGGCTACACCTTC
TRBJ2-3,NA,TRBV6-1,NA,CASSVGPGDTQYF,TGTGCCAGCAGTGTGGGGCCCGGAGATACGCAGTATTTT
TRBJ2-5,NA,TRBV11-2,NA,CASSAQGGETQYF,TGTGCCAGCAGCGCACAGGGTGGGGAGACCCAGTACTTC
TRBJ2-7,NA,TRBV19,NA,CASSIRQGLSYEQYF,TGTGCCAGTAGTATACGGCAGGGGTTATCCTACGAGCAGTACTTC
TRBJ2-7,TRBD1,TRBV5-4,NA,CASSLDRGSEQYF,TGTGCCAGCAGCTTGGACAGGGGCTCCGAGCAGTACTTC
TRBJ1-4,NA,TRBV25-1,NA,CAVTPPGEEKLFF,TGTGCGGTCACCCCCCCGGGTGAGGAAAAACTGTTTTTT
TRBJ2-1,TRBD1,TRBV27,few,CASSLIGQGRNEQFF,TGTGCCAGCAGCCTCATAGGACAGGGACGCAATGAGCAGTTCTTC
TRBJ1-5,NA,TRBV7-6,NA,CASSLGGNNQPQHF,TGTGCCAGCAGCTTAGGCGGTAACAATCAGCCCCAGCATTTT
TRBJ2-1,TRBD1,TRBV4-1,NA,CASKIPGQGNEQFF,TGCGCCAGCAAAATTCCGGGACAGGGTAATGAGCAGTTCTTC
TRBJ2-2,NA,TRBV7-8,NA,CASSSKRLIVPGELFF,TGTGCCAGCAGCTCCAAGAGACTAATTGTCCCCGGGGAGCTGTTTTTT
TRBJ2-2,TRBD1,TRBV7-2,once,CASSQRQGASTGELFF,TGTGCCAGCAGCCAGAGACAGGGGGCGTCCACCGGGGAGCTGTTTTTT
TRBJ1-5,TRBD1,TRBV30,NA,CAWSTGQGGNQPQHF,TGTGCCTGGAGTACGGGACAGGGTGGCAATCAGCCCCAGCATTTT
TRBJ1-2,NA,TRBV7-9,once,CASSTRLTAGARGKGYTF,TGTGCCAGCAGCACACGACTGACTGCGGGGGCTCGGGGTAAGGGCTACACCTTC
TRBJ1-5,NA,TRBV29-1,NA,CSAGGGGQPQHF,TGCAGCGCCGGGGGAGGGGGACAGCCCCAGCATTTT
TRBJ1-2,NA,TRBV2,few,CASNLQGKVGYTF,TGTGCCAGCAACCTCCAGGGGAAGGTTGGCTACACCTTC
TRBJ1-2,NA,TRBV6-5,NA,CASRPSGEYGYTF,TGTGCCAGCAGGCCTTCTGGAGAGTATGGCTACACCTTC
TRBJ2-5,NA,TRBV10-3,few,CAISAGAEETQYF,TGTGCCATCAGTGCAGGGGCCGAGGAGACCCAGTACTTC
TRBJ1-5,TRBD1,TRBV6-1,once,CASSGDRVWNQPQHF,TGTGCCAGCAGCGGAGACAGGGTCTGGAATCAGCCCCAGCATTTT
TRBJ1-2,TRBD1,TRBV29-1,NA,CSVDSGQGIGSYGYTF,TGCAGCGTTGATTCGGGACAGGGGATCGGTTCCTATGGCTACACCTTC
TRBJ2-7,NA,TRBV29-1,NA,CSVAVQERVYEQYF,TGCAGCGTTGCTGTACAGGAACGAGTCTACGAGCAGTACTTC
TRBJ2-5,TRBD2,TRBV29-1,NA,CSVPLAGGRDQYF,TGCAGCGTTCCCCTAGCGGGGGGACGGGACCAGTACTTC
TRBJ2-5,TRBD1,TRBV2,NA,CASKSGTVQETQYF,TGTGCCAGCAAATCAGGGACAGTACAAGAGACCCAGTACTTC
TRBJ2-3,TRBD1,TRBV5-1,once,CASSLEGGAGYTDTQYF,TGCGCCAGCAGCTTGGAAGGGGGCGCAGGATACACAGATACGCAGTATTTT
TRBJ1-3,NA,TRBV6-5,NA,CASSIAEVGNTIYF,TGTGCCAGCAGTATCGCCGAGGTTGGAAACACCATATATTTT
TRBJ2-7,TRBD1,TRBV15,NA,CATSSRTGAHYYEQYF,TGTGCCACCAGCAGCAGGACAGGGGCCCACTACTACGAGCAGTACTTC
TRBJ2-2,NA,TRBV6-4,NA,CASSGAASQNTGELFF,TGTGCCAGCAGTGGTGCAGCGAGCCAGAACACCGGGGAGCTGTTTTTT
TRBJ2-5,TRBD2,TRBV2,NA,CASRRGGGGLLSQYF,TGTGCCAGCCGACGGGGGGGCGGGGGCCTCCTGTCCCAGTACTTC
TRBJ1-2,NA,TRBV5-1,few,CASSWENPKGYGYTF,TGCGCCAGCAGCTGGGAAAACCCCAAGGGGTATGGCTACACCTTC
TRBJ2-5,TRBD1,TRBV11-2,NA,CASSWGQVGYQETQYF,TGTGCCAGCAGCTGGGGACAGGTGGGCTACCAAGAGACCCAGTACTTC
TRBJ2-5,NA,TRBV25-1,NA,CASSELEAETQYF,TGTGCCAGCAGTGAATTAGAGGCGGAGACCCAGTACTTC
TRBJ1-1,NA,TRBV5-5,NA,CASSRGPNTEAFF,TGTGCCAGCAGCCGCGGCCCGAACACTGAAGCTTTCTTT
TRBJ1-3,TRBD1,TRBV4-2,NA,CASSRDSGAYGNTIYF,TGTGCCAGCAGCCGGGACAGTGGGGCCTATGGAAACACCATATATTTT
TRBJ1-5,NA,TRBV6-1,NA,CASTVPGYNQPQHF,TGTGCCAGCACAGTCCCAGGGTACAATCAGCCCCAGCATTTT
TRBJ2-5,TRBD2,TRBV6-6,few,CASSYERLADKETQYF,TGTGCCAGCAGTTATGAACGACTAGCGGATAAAGAGACCCAGTACTTC
TRBJ1-2,NA,TRBV23-1,NA,CASTKNALANYGYTF,TGCGCCAGCACTAAAAATGCACTAGCTAACTATGGCTACACCTTC
TRBJ1-1,TRBD1,TRBV27,NA,CASSLSQGAVTEAFF,TGTGCCAGCAGTTTATCACAGGGGGCTGTCACTGAAGCTTTCTTT
TRBJ1-2,NA,TRBV5-1,NA,CASSNLSDGYTF,TGCGCCAGCAGCAATCTCTCGGATGGCTACACCTTC
TRBJ2-6,NA,TRBV18,NA,CASSPQRTGATVLTF,TGTGCCAGCTCACCACAGAGAACTGGGGCCACCGTCCTGACTTTC
TRBJ2-5,NA,TRBV5-1,NA,CASSLGQGGQETQYF,TGCGCCAGCAGCTTGGGACAGGGAGGACAAGAGACCCAGTACTTC
TRBJ1-2,TRBD1,TRBV6-5,NA,CASRGTGINYGYTF,TGTGCCAGCAGGGGGACAGGGATCAACTATGGCTACACCTTC
TRBJ1-2,NA,TRBV9,few,CASSVGRAYNYGYTF,TGTGCCAGCAGCGTCGGCAGGGCCTATAACTATGGCTACACCTTC
TRBJ2-2,TRBD2,TRBV5-1,NA,CASRSAGALTGELFF,TGCGCCAGCAGGTCAGCGGGGGCTCTCACCGGGGAGCTGTTTTTT
TRBJ2-1,TRBD1,TRBV19,NA,CASSRNRGSYNEQFF,TGTGCCAGTAGTCGAAACAGGGGCTCCTACAATGAGCAGTTCTTC
TRBJ2-1,TRBD2,TRBV11-3,once,CASSLGPAGSYNEQFF,TGTGCCAGCAGCCTCGGCCCAGCGGGGTCTTACAATGAGCAGTTCTTC